This T cell receptor (beta chain) was obtained from a study of T cells after yellow fever vaccination. Trimming cost V 4 bases and J 4 bases, with 13 bases left between them. Germline loops: CDR1 SGHAT, CDR2 FQNNGV. The CDR3 sequence is 14 residues long. As TCR cDNA was made by 5'RACE template switching, a universal primer site and UMIs were added. From the 5' RACE reads, TCRdb called clonotypes with MiXCR, one entry per CDR3 protein. The sample yields 300,000 to 350,000 distinct CDR3 sequences, 3.5% to 4.5% seen once. The source was PBMCs, collected 15 days after the yellow fever booster vaccination. The receptor was derived from a young man who received the YFV17D yellow fever vaccine. This chain joins TRBV11-2 and TRBJ1-2, with D tentatively TRBD1 (5 bases). In DNA, the CDR3 is TGTGCCAGCAGCTCCCCCCCAGGGATCTATGGCTACACCTTC. Translated, it gives CASSSPPGIYGYTF.